These 13 T cell receptor beta chains were sequenced from one sample in a study of blood T cell repertoires in COVID-19. Sequenced by immunoSEQ multiplex PCR; TCRdb stores in-frame clones only, minus some. The data contain some 70,000 clones, 90% of them singletons. Sequenced material: peripheral blood. These receptors all come from a man aged 50 to 59 with COVID-19, enrolled during active disease.

The chain combines TRBV29-1 with TRBJ2-7; the match to TRBD1 covers 9 bases. The J segment lost 5 bases and the V segment lost 2 bases, leaving 7 bases of the junction unmatched. This CDR3 contains 14 residues. CDR1 SQVTM and CDR2 ANQGSEA come from the germline V gene. In DNA, the CDR3 is TGCAGCGTTGAATCCTTGGGACAGGGCGACGAGCAGTACTTC. Residues: CSVESLGQGDEQYF.

In DNA, the CDR3 is TGCGCCAGCAGCTTCAAAGGACAGAAAGATACGCAGTATTTT. This translates into CASSFKGQKDTQYF. The chain uses TRBV5-1 and TRBJ2-3; tentative D call: TRBD1 (6 bases). The V and J ends lost 2 bases and 5 bases respectively, with 12 bases between them. The CDR3 is 14 residues long. CDR1 and CDR2 (germline): SGHRS, YFSETQ.

V gene TRBV10-2 combines with J gene TRBJ2-1; D is possibly TRBD2 (6 bases). V dropped 4 bases and J dropped 7 bases, with 11 bases sitting between them. The germline CDR1 and CDR2 sequences are WSHSY and SAAADI. The CDR3 has 13 amino acids. The CDR3 region is CASSGAGPNEQFF. The DNA for the CDR3 is TGCGCCAGCAGTGGGGCGGGACCGAATGAGCAGTTCTTC.

V usage is TRBV4-3 and J usage is TRBJ1-4, with 8 positions matching TRBD1. Germline values: CDR1 LGHNA, CDR2 YSLEER. The V gene end was trimmed by 3 bases and the J gene end by 7 bases; junction bases not matched to a gene: 10. This CDR3 is 16 amino acids long. The CDR3: CASSQNPTGVGEKLFF. In DNA form, the CDR3 reads TGCGCCAGCAGCCAGAACCCGACAGGGGTAGGTGAAAAACTGTTTTTT.

The chain links TRBV28 to TRBJ2-5; tentative D call: TRBD1 (6 bases). CDR3 length equals 14 residues. Germline CDR1 is MDHEN and CDR2 is SYDVKM. Deletions cut 5 bases from V and 2 bases from J, with 12 bases between. The CDR3 sequence: CASSKVGAQETQYF. CDR3 bases: TGTGCCAGCAGTAAGGTGGGGGCACAAGAGACCCAGTACTTC.

The count of this clone is one. The rearrangement links TRBV5-4 to TRBJ2-5, with 11 nucleotides matching TRBD1. Looked up from germline, CDR1 is SGHNT and CDR2 is YYREEE (reference sequence). The CDR3 spans 13 residues. The V segment lost 4 bases and the J segment 14 bases; nucleotides outside the gene matches: 10. Here the CDR3 DNA reads TGTGCCAGCAGCCCGGCCGGACAGGGGGCCCTCTACTTC. Its translation: CASSPAGQGALYF. Supplemented by reference TRBV5-4 and TRBJ2-5, the full variable domain reads ETGVTQSPTHLIKTRGQQVTLRCSSQSGHNTVSWYQQALGQGPQFIFQYYREEENGRGNFPPRFSGLQFPNYSSELNVNALELDDSALYLCASSPAGQGALYFGPGTRLLVL.

CDR3 in DNA: TGTGCCAGCGGAGTAGACCCGAACTATGGCTACACCTTC. Encoded protein: CASGVDPNYGYTF. J is TRBJ1-2 and V is TRBV6-5; D is ambiguous. This CDR3 has 13 amino acids. The germline gives CDR1 MNHEY, CDR2 SVGAGI. V lost 8 bases and J lost 2, with 12 bases in between.

The CDR3: CASSLKAGVSGANVLTF. The CDR3 DNA reads TGTGCCAGCAGCTTAAAAGCAGGGGTCTCTGGGGCCAACGTCCTGACTTTC. The chain uses TRBV7-2 and TRBJ2-6, with D tentatively TRBD1 (6 bases). The CDR3 is 17 amino acids. The germline V gene has CDR1 SGHTA and CDR2 FQGNSA. Trimming shortened V by 2 bases and J by 0 bases, and 11 bases separated the two germline ends.

The chain employs TRBV3-1 (or the pseudogene TRBV3-2) and TRBJ1-2; 8 bases line up with TRBD1. This CDR3 contains 15 residues. Unmatched junction bases numbered 3, after V lost 2 bases and J lost 1 base. Germline lookup yields CDR1 LGHDT and CDR2 YNNKEL (reference sequence). The DNA of the CDR3 is TGTGCCAGCAGCCAATCTGACAGGGGTAACTATGGCTACACCTTC. It is translated as CASSQSDRGNYGYTF.

The chain recombines TRBV28 with TRBJ2-7; 7 bases align to TRBD1. With V trimmed by 6 bases and J by 3 bases, 8 bases remained unmatched. Germline values: CDR1 MDHEN, CDR2 SYDVKM. The CDR3 runs 14 residues. The CDR3 DNA follows: TGTGCCAGCAGATCCCCCCGGGACAGCTACGAGCAGTACTTC. Protein product: CASRSPRDSYEQYF.

The chain has TRBV5-1 and TRBJ1-2; D possibly corresponds to TRBD1 (5 bases). Germline V gene lookup returns CDR1 SGHRS and CDR2 YFSETQ. Trimming shortened V by 5 bases and J by 4 bases, and 18 bases separated the two germline ends. The CDR3 spans 15 residues. CDR3 sequence: CASRPADTGVYGYTF. In DNA form, the CDR3 reads TGCGCCAGCAGACCTGCGGACACAGGAGTCTATGGCTACACCTTC.

The chain recombines TRBV29-1 with TRBJ2-1, with 8 bases fitting TRBD1. The CDR3 extends over 15 amino acids. The V and J ends lost 4 bases and 4 bases, in that order; junction bases with no gene match: 9. CDR1 and CDR2 from the germline V gene are SQVTM and ANQGSEA. The CDR3 loop reads CSVAVATGAYNEQFF. CDR3 nucleotides: TGCAGCGTTGCTGTTGCGACAGGGGCTTACAATGAGCAGTTCTTC.

A few counts support this clone. The chain employs TRBV3-1 (or the pseudogene TRBV3-2) and TRBJ1-1, with TRBD1 identical over 9 bases. The junction had 8 bases not matched to a gene; V was cut back by 3 bases and J by 12 bases. The V gene's germline CDR1 is LGHDT and CDR2 YNNKEL (reference sequence). This CDR3 has 13 amino acids. This CDR3 reads CASSHGDRVESFF. Written as DNA, the CDR3 is TGTGCCAGCAGCCATGGGGACAGGGTGGAGTCTTTCTTT.